The 23 T cell receptor beta chains below all came from one sample that was sequenced in a study of blood T cell repertoires in COVID-19. Assay: immunoSEQ multiplex PCR; the TCRdb copy retains only in-frame clones and omits some. The table shows 130,000 to 150,000 clones, with about four fifths occurring only once. Sequencing was done on a sample of peripheral blood. The receptors were gathered from an older man who had recovered from COVID-19.

This chain joins TRBV6-5 and TRBJ2-7, with 7 bases identical to TRBD1. The germline CDR1 and CDR2 sequences are MNHEY and SVGAGI. The CDR3 is made up of 14 amino acids. Unmatched junction bases numbered 6, after V lost 6 bases and J lost 1 base. CDR3 amino acids: CASSRRTGSYEQYF. The CDR3 DNA reads as TGTGCCAGCAGCCGACGGACAGGATCCTACGAGCAGTACTTC.

V usage is TRBV3-1 (or the pseudogene TRBV3-2) and J usage is TRBJ2-3, with 9 bases matching TRBD2. J gave up 5 bases and V 6 bases, and 9 bases lay outside the gene matches. Germline assignment: CDR1 LGHDT and CDR2 YNNKEL (reference sequence). CDR3 length equals 15 residues. DNA for the CDR3: TGTGCCAGCAGGGATCAGCGGGAGGCGGTAGATACGCAGTATTTT. Translating gives CASRDQREAVDTQYF.

The chain has TRBV27 and TRBJ2-5, with TRBD2 as a possible D gene (5 bases). From germline, CDR1 is MNHEY and CDR2 SMNVEV (reference sequence). V lost 3 bases and J 2 bases, leaving 7 bases between the germline ends. This CDR3 contains 13 residues. The CDR3 is CASSLSGQETQYF. For the CDR3, the DNA is TGTGCCAGCAGTTTGTCGGGGCAAGAGACCCAGTACTTC.

In this sample, this clone turned up many times. The chain links TRBV5-1 to TRBJ2-2; 7 bases are shared with TRBD1. CDR3 size: 15 residues. The junction had 3 bases not matched to a gene; V was cut back by 0 bases and J by 4 bases. The germline gives CDR1 SGHRS, CDR2 YFSETQ. CDR3 DNA sequence: TGCGCCAGCAGCTTGGGGGCAGGGGGCACCGGGGAGCTGTTTTTT. The encoded protein is CASSLGAGGTGELFF.

Here the CDR3 DNA reads TGTGCCAGCAGCCCTCTAGCGGAGGGACGCTACGAGCAGTACTTC. Amino acid sequence: CASSPLAEGRYEQYF. The chain carries TRBV7-6 and TRBJ2-7; 7 nucleotides align to TRBD2. Germline V gives CDR1 SGHVS, CDR2 FNYEAQ. This CDR3 is built from 15 residues. J gave up 3 bases and V 5 bases, and 10 bases lay outside the gene matches.

The chain links TRBV19 to TRBJ2-1; weak D call: TRBD2 (6 bases). V lost 5 bases and J 5 bases, leaving 13 bases between the germline ends. Looked up from germline, CDR1 is LNHDA and CDR2 is SQIVND (reference sequence). This CDR3 has 14 residues. CDR3 region: CASSVRDWHNEQFF. CDR3 sequence (DNA): TGTGCCAGTAGTGTCCGGGACTGGCACAATGAGCAGTTCTTC.

The V call is TRBV11-2, the J call TRBJ2-7; D not resolved. The germline V gene has CDR1 SGHAT and CDR2 FQNNGV. The V and J ends lost 1 base and 3 bases respectively, with 4 bases between them. The CDR3 loop spans 12 amino acids. CDR3 DNA sequence: TGTGCCAGCAGCTTAGGAGTCTACGAGCAGTACTTC. Its protein product is CASSLGVYEQYF.

The chain employs TRBV3-1 (or the pseudogene TRBV3-2) and TRBJ2-5; TRBD1 matches 9 bases. CDR3 length equals 14 residues. Unmatched junction bases numbered 3, after V lost 2 bases and J lost 5 bases. Germline V lookup: CDR1 LGHDT, CDR2 YNNKEL (reference sequence). The CDR3 DNA is TGTGCCAGCAGCCAAAACAGGGGGCAGGAGACCCAGTACTTC. Translation gives CASSQNRGQETQYF.

V and J are TRBV25-1 and TRBJ2-1; TRBD2 agrees at 9 bases. V lost 6 bases to trimming and J lost 7 bases; unmatched junction nucleotides: 10. This CDR3 has 15 residues. The germline CDR1 and CDR2 sequences are MGHDK and SYGVNS. The CDR3 DNA follows: TGTGCCAGCAGCCCGGCGCTAGCGGGACGGAATGAGCAGTTCTTC. Translation: CASSPALAGRNEQFF.

V gene TRBV6-5 combines with J gene TRBJ2-7, with D possibly matching TRBD1 (5 bases). This CDR3 is built from 15 residues. Trimming stripped 8 bases from V and 1 base from J, with 18 bases between. Germline CDR1 and CDR2: MNHEY and SVGAGI. The CDR3 coding sequence is TGTGCCAGCCGATCCAACGATAGGGGATCCTACGAGCAGTACTTC. Its protein is CASRSNDRGSYEQYF.

The chain is built from TRBV5-5 and TRBJ2-1; tentative D call: TRBD2 (5 bases). Looked up from germline, CDR1 is SGHKS and CDR2 is YYEKEE (reference sequence). The CDR3 spans 16 residues. Trimming cost V 0 bases and J 9 bases, with 19 bases left between them. In DNA form, the CDR3 reads TGTGCCAGCAGCTTGGCGGAGTGGGCCACTAGAGGTGAGCAGTTCTTC. Encoded protein: CASSLAEWATRGEQFF. Looking up the rest from reference TRBV5-5 and TRBJ2-1 gives the full variable domain: DAGVTQSPTHLIKTRGQQVTLRCSPISGHKSVSWYQQVLGQGPQFIFQYYEKEERGRGNFPDRFSARQFPNYSSELNVNALLLGDSALYLCASSLAEWATRGEQFFGPGTRLTVL.

Written as DNA, the CDR3 is TGTGCCAGCAGCTTCCGGTGGGATACGCAGTATTTT. This sequence encodes CASSFRWDTQYF. J is TRBJ2-3 and V is TRBV11-2; D gene unclear. Deletions cut 3 bases from V and 6 bases from J, with 7 bases between. Germline CDR1 and CDR2: SGHAT and FQNNGV. The CDR3 is 12 residues long.

This clone appeared a few times. V and J are TRBV18 and TRBJ2-5; D may be TRBD1 (5 bases). Trimming took off 3 bases at V and 5 bases at J, with 10 bases between the two ends. The V gene's germline CDR1 is KGHSH and CDR2 LQKENI. The CDR3 runs to 13 residues. CDR3 region: CASSPQGQETQYF. The CDR3 nucleotides are TGTGCCAGCTCACCTCAGGGTCAGGAGACCCAGTACTTC.

The gene calls are TRBV5-1 and TRBJ2-2, with D perhaps TRBD1 (6 bases). Germline CDR1 SGHRS, CDR2 YFSETQ. This CDR3 region has 16 residues. The V end lost 0 bases, the J end lost 6 bases, and 15 bases lay between the germline ends. CDR3 region: CASSLVVTGNAGELFF. DNA for the CDR3: TGCGCCAGCAGCTTGGTAGTAACAGGGAATGCCGGGGAGCTGTTTTTT.

The V call is TRBV4-1, the J call TRBJ1-6; 7 bases line up with TRBD1. The CDR3 consists of 16 residues. The V and J ends lost 6 bases and 0 bases, in that order; junction bases with no gene match: 5. From germline, CDR1 is MGHRA and CDR2 YSYEKL. The CDR3 is CASRGQIYSYNSPLHF. DNA for the CDR3: TGCGCCAGCAGGGGACAGATCTACTCCTATAATTCACCCCTCCACTTT.

In DNA form, the CDR3 reads TGTGCCTGGAGTTCACGAGGCCTCACCGGCTATCAGCCCCAGCATTTT. Protein sequence: CAWSSRGLTGYQPQHF. This chain joins TRBV30 and TRBJ1-5; D unclear. The CDR3 length is 16 residues. Trimming took 2 bases from V and 5 from J, leaving 19 bases between them. From germline, CDR1 is GTSNPN and CDR2 SVGIG (reference sequence). The full variable domain, its missing parts supplied by reference TRBV30 and TRBJ1-5, is SQTIHQWPATLVQPVGSPLSLECTVEGTSNPNLYWYRQAAGRGLQLLFYSVGIGQISSEVPQNLSASRPQDRQFILSSKKLLLSDSGFYLCAWSSRGLTGYQPQHFGDGTRLSIL.

This clone was counted a single time. The V gene is TRBV7-6, the J gene TRBJ2-7; possible D gene TRBD2, 5 bases. Germline lookup yields CDR1 SGHVS and CDR2 FNYEAQ. The CDR3 extends over 16 amino acids. V was clipped by 5 bases and J by 2 bases, with 19 bases between them. The CDR3 bases are TGTGCCAGCAGCCCGTCCCCTCGAGGGTCCCCCTACGAGCAGTACTTC. Translating it yields CASSPSPRGSPYEQYF.

In its sample, this clone was seen once. The chain has TRBV10-3 and TRBJ1-2; TRBD1 aligns across 8 bases. The CDR3 runs to 14 residues. The germline V gene encodes CDR1 ENHRY and CDR2 SYGVKD. The V and J ends lost 9 bases and 4 bases, in that order; junction bases with no gene match: 10. CDR3 region: CAMGNRQGTYGYTF. The CDR3 DNA reads TGTGCCATGGGTAACCGACAGGGGACCTATGGCTACACCTTC.

The CDR3 bases are TGCGCCAGCAGCTTGGAGGCAGGAACCTACGAGCAGTACTTC. Amino acids: CASSLEAGTYEQYF. This chain joins TRBV5-1 and TRBJ2-7; D uncertain. CDR1 SGHRS and CDR2 YFSETQ come from the germline V gene. The CDR3 runs to 14 residues. V was cut by 0 bases and J by 2 bases, with 9 bases left in between.

This rearrangement joins TRBV14 to TRBJ2-3; unclear D gene. CDR3 size: 14 residues. Per germline, CDR1 SGHDN and CDR2 FVKESK. Trimming cost V 2 bases and J 2 bases, with 8 bases left between them. CDR3 sequence (DNA): TGTGCCAGCAGCCAATGGATAGCCACAGATACGCAGTATTTT. This codes for CASSQWIATDTQYF. The full variable domain, completed using reference TRBV14 and TRBJ2-3, is EAGVTQFPSHSVIEKGQTVTLRCDPISGHDNLYWYRRVMGKEIKFLLHFVKESKQDESGMPNNRFLAERTGGTYSTLKVQPAELEDSGVYFCASSQWIATDTQYFGPGTRLTVL.

V usage is TRBV19 and J usage is TRBJ2-1; TRBD2 matches 7 bases. The germline gives CDR1 LNHDA, CDR2 SQIVND (reference sequence). The trim removed 0 bases at V and 2 bases at J, leaving 7 bases unmatched. This CDR3 spans 17 amino acids. The CDR3 DNA reads TGTGCCAGTAGTATAGAAGGGAGGGCACAGCCCTACAATGAGCAGTTCTTC. As protein: CASSIEGRAQPYNEQFF.

The rearrangement joins TRBV23-1 to TRBJ2-7; 8 nucleotides agree with TRBD2. TRBV23-1 is an open reading frame, and its role is uncertain. The trim removed 2 bases at V and 0 bases at J, leaving 9 bases unmatched. The CDR3 extends over 17 amino acids. The CDR3 nucleotides are TGCGCCAGCAGTCAAACGGTTGTAGCGGGAACCTCCTACGAGCAGTACTTC. Protein: CASSQTVVAGTSYEQYF.

The chain has TRBV7-2 and TRBJ2-7; no definite D call. Germline CDR1 SGHTA, CDR2 FQGNSA. V lost 1 base to trimming and J lost 4 bases, with 8 bases between them. The CDR3 is made up of 13 amino acids. As DNA, the CDR3 is TGTGCCAGCAGCTTAGGGAGACTGTACGAGCAGTACTTC. It codes for CASSLGRLYEQYF.